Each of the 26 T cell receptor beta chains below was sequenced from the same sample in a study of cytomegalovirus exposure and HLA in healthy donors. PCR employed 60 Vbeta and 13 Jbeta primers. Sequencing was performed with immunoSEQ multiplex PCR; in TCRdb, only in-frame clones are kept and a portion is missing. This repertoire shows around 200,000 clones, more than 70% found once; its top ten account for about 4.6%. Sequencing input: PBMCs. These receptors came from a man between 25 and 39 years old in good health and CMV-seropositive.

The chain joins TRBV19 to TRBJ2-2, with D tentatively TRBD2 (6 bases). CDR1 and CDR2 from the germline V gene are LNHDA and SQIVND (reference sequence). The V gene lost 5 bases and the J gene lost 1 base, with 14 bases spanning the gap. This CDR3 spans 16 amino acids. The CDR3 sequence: CASSHARGVNTGELFF. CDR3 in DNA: TGTGCCAGTAGTCATGCCCGCGGGGTGAACACCGGGGAGCTGTTTTTT.

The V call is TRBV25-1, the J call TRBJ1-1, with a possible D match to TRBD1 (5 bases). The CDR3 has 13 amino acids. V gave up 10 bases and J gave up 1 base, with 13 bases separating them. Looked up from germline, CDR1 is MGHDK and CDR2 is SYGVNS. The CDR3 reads CAIRQLSNTEAFF. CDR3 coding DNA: TGTGCCATACGACAGCTATCGAACACTGAAGCTTTCTTT.

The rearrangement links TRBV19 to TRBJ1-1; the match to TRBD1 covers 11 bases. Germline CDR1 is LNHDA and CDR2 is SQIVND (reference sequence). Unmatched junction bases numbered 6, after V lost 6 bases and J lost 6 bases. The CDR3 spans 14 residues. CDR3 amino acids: CASSPQDRGPEAFF. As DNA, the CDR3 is TGTGCCAGTAGCCCTCAGGACAGGGGGCCTGAAGCTTTCTTT.

CDR3 in amino acids: CASSLGRDRGRNYNSPLHF. The CDR3 DNA reads as TGCGCCAGCAGCTTGGGGCGGGACAGGGGGCGCAACTATAATTCACCCCTCCACTTT. The chain carries TRBV5-1 and TRBJ1-6; TRBD1 aligns across 12 bases. The CDR3 loop spans 19 amino acids. V was clipped by 0 bases and J by 3 bases; unmatched bases: 7. In germline, CDR1 is SGHRS, CDR2 YFSETQ.

This CDR3 is CASSQEAADNQPQHF. The CDR3 DNA reads as TGTGCCAGCAGCCAAGAGGCGGCAGACAATCAGCCCCAGCATTTT. The rearrangement joins TRBV4-2 to TRBJ1-5; unclear D gene. This CDR3 has 15 residues. CDR1 LGHNA and CDR2 YNFKEQ come from the germline V gene. V was clipped by 0 bases and J by 3 bases, with 9 bases between them.

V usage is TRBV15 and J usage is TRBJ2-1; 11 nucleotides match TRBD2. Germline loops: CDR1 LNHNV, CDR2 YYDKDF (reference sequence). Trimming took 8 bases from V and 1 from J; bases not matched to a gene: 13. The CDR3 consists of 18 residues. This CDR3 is CATSGVLAGGLSYNEQFF. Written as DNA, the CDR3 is TGTGCCACCTCAGGGGTGCTAGCGGGGGGACTATCCTACAATGAGCAGTTCTTC.

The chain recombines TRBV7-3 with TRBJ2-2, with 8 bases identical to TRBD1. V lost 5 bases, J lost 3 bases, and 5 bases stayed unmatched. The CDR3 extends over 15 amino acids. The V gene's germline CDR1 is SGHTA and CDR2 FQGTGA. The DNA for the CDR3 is TGTGCCAGCAGCCAGACAGGGGTATACACCGGGGAGCTGTTTTTT. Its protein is CASSQTGVYTGELFF.

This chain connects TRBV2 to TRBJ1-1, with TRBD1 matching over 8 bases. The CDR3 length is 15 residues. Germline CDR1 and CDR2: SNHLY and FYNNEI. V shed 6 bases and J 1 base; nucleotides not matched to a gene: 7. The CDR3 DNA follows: TGTGCCAGCAGCCCCGGGACAGGATCGAACACTGAAGCTTTCTTT. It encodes CASSPGTGSNTEAFF.

The CDR3 spells CASSPQVPYGYTF. For the CDR3, the DNA is TGTGCCAGTAGTCCACAGGTTCCTTATGGCTACACCTTC. The rearrangement joins TRBV19 to TRBJ1-2; tentative D call: TRBD1 (5 bases). Trimming left V 5 bases short and J 5 bases short, with 12 bases between. The CDR3 spans 13 residues. The germline CDR1 and CDR2 sequences are LNHDA and SQIVND (reference sequence).

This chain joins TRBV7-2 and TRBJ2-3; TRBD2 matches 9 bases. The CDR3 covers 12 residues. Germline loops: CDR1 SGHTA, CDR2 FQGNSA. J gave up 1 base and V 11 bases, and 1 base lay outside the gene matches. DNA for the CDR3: TGTGCCGGCGGGGGGGGCACAGATACGCAGTATTTT. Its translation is CAGGGGTDTQYF.

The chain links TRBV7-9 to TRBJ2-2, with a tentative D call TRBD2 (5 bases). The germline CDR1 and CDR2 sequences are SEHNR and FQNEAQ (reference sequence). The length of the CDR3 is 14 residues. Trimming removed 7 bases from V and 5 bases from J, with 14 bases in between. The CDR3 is CASTPAGGTGELFF. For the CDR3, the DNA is TGTGCCAGCACCCCTGCGGGCGGGACCGGGGAGCTGTTTTTT.

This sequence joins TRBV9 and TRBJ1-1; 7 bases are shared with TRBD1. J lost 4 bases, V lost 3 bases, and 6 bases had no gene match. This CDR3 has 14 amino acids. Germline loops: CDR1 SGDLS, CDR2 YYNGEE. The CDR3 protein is CASSAGQVPTEAFF. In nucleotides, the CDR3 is TGTGCCAGCAGCGCCGGACAGGTCCCCACTGAAGCTTTCTTT. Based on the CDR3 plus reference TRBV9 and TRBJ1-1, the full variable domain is DSGVTQTPKHLITATGQRVTLRCSPRSGDLSVYWYQQSLDQGLQFLIQYYNGEERAKGNILERFSAQQFPDLHSELNLSSLELGDSALYFCASSAGQVPTEAFFGQGTRLTVV.

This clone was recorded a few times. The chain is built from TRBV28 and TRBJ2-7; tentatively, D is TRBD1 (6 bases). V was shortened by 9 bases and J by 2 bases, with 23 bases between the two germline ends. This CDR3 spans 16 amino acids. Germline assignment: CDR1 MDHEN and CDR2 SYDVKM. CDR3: CASSNPLTGIAYEQYF. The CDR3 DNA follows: TGTGCCAGTTCAAATCCCCTTACAGGGATAGCCTACGAGCAGTACTTC.

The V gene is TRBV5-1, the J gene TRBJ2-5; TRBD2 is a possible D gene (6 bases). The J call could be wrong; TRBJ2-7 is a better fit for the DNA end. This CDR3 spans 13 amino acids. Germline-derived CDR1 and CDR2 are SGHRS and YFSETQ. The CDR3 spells CASSNSGPYEQYF. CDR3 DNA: TGCGCCAGCAGCAATAGCGGTCCCTACGAGCAGTACTTC.

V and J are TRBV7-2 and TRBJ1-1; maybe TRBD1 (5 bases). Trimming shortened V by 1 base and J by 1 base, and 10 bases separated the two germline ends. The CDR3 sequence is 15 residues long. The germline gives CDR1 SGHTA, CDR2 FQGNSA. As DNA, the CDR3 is TGTGCCAGCAGCTTAGTGGGAGGGGAGAACACTGAAGCTTTCTTT. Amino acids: CASSLVGGENTEAFF.

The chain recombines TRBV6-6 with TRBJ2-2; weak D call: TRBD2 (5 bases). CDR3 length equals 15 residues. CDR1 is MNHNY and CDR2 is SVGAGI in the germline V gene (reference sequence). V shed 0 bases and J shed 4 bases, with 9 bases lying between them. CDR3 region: CASSYSPGSTGELFF. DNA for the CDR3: TGTGCCAGCAGTTACTCCCCGGGGTCCACCGGGGAGCTGTTTTTT.

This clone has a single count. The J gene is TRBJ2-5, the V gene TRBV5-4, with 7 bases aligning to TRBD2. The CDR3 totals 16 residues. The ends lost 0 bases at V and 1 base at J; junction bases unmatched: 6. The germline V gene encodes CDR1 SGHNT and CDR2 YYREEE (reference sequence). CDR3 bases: TGTGCCAGCAGCTTGGGGGGAGGGGTGTTCCAAGAGACCCAGTACTTC. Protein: CASSLGGGVFQETQYF.

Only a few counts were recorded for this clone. The CDR3 sequence is CASSHDGQINEQYF. The CDR3 DNA reads as TGTGCCAGCAGTCACGATGGCCAGATCAACGAGCAGTACTTC. This rearrangement joins TRBV28 to TRBJ2-7; D gene unclear. The V gene lost 5 bases and the J gene lost 5 bases, with 16 bases spanning the gap. Germline values: CDR1 MDHEN, CDR2 SYDVKM. The CDR3 is 14 amino acids. The full variable domain, completed using reference TRBV28 and TRBJ2-7, is DVKVTQSSRYLVKRTGEKVFLECVQDMDHENMFWYRQDPGLGLRLIYFSYDVKMKEKGDIPEGYSVSREKKERFSLILESASTNQTSMYLCASSHDGQINEQYFGPGTRLTVT.

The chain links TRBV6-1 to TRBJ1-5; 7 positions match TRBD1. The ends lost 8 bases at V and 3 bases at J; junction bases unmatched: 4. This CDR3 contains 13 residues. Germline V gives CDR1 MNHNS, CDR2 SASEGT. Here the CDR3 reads CASHRGDNQPQHF. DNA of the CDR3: TGTGCCAGCCACAGGGGTGACAATCAGCCCCAGCATTTT.

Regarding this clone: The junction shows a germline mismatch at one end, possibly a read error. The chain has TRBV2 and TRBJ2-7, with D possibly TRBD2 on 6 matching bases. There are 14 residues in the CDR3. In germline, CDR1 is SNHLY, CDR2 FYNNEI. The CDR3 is CGSMAGGPVEEQYF. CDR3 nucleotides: TGTGGCAGCATGGCCGGAGGGCCTGTCGAGGAGCAGTACTTC. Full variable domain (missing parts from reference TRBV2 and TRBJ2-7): EPEVTQTPSHQVTQMGQEVILRCVPISNHLYFYWYRQILGQKVEFLVSFYNNEISEKSEIFDDQFSVERPDGSNFTLKIRSTKLEDSAMYFCGSMAGGPVEEQYFGPGTRLTVT.

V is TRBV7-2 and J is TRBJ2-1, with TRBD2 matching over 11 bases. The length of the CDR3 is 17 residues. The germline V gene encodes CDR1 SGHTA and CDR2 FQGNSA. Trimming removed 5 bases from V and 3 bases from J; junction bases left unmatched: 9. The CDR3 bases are TGTGCCAGCAGCCCGCTCTACGGGACTAGCGGCTACAATGAGCAGTTCTTC. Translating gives CASSPLYGTSGYNEQFF.

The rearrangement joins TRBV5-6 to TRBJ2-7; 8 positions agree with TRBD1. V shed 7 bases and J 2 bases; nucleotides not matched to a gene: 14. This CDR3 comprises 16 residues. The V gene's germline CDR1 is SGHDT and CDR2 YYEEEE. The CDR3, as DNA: TGTGCCAGCTCTCCCCTCGGGGACAGGACCACCTACGAGCAGTACTTC. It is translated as CASSPLGDRTTYEQYF.

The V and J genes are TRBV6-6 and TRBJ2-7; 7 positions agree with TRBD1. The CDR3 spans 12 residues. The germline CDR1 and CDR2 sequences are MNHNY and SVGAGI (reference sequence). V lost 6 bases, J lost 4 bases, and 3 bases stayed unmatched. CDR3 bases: TGTGCCAGCAGCCCCAGGGGGTACGAGCAGTACTTC. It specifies CASSPRGYEQYF.

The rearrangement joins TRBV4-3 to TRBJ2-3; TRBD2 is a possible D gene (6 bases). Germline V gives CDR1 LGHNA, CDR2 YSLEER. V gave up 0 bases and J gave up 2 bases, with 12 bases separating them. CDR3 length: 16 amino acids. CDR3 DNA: TGCGCCAGCAGCCAAGAACACGGGAGAGACACAGATACGCAGTATTTT. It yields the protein CASSQEHGRDTDTQYF.

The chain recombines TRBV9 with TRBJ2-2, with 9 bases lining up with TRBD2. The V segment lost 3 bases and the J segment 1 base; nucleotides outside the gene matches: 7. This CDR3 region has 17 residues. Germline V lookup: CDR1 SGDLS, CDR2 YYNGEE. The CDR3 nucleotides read TGTGCCAGCAGCGACGGGGCGGGGGGGCGGAACACCGGGGAGCTGTTTTTT. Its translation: CASSDGAGGRNTGELFF.

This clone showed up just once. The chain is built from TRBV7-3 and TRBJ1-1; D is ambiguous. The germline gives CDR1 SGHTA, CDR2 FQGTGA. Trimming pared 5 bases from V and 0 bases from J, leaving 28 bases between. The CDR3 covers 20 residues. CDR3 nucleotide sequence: TGTGCCAGCAGCCCTACTACTACTTTAGGTATGCGTCGGGTGAACACTGAAGCTTTCTTT. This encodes CASSPTTTLGMRRVNTEAFF.